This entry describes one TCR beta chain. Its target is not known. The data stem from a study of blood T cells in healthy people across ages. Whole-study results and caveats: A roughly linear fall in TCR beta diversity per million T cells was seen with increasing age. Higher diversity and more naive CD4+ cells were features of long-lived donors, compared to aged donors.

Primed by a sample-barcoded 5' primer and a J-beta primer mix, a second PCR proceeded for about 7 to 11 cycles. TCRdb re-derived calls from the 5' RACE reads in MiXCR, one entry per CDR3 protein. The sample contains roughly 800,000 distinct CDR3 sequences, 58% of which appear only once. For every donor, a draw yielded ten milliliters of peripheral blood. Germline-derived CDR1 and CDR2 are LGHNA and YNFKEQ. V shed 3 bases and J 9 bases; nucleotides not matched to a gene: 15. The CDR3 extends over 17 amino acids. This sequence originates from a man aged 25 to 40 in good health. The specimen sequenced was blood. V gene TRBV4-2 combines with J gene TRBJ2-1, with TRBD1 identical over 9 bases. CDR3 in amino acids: CASSQVVLTGGIGEQFF. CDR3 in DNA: TGTGCCAGCAGCCAGGTTGTGTTGACAGGGGGGATAGGTGAGCAGTTCTTC.